The 18 T cell receptor beta chains listed next were all sequenced from one sample in a study of blood T cells in healthy people across ages. Alongside a J-beta primer mix, a sample-barcoded 5' primer served in a second PCR lasting roughly 6 to 12 cycles. MiXCR was run by TCRdb on the 5' RACE reads, yielding one entry per CDR3 protein. The sample carries 270,000 or so distinct CDR3 sequences, roughly a quarter recorded once. Material: blood. These receptors were obtained from a woman in her sixties or seventies in good health.

This clonotype was picked up a small number of times. This chain joins TRBV5-1 and TRBJ2-3, with a weak D call TRBD1 (6 bases). In germline, CDR1 is SGHRS, CDR2 YFSETQ. CDR3 length: 17 amino acids. The V end was cut by 3 bases, the J end by 1 base, with 18 bases between. CDR3: CASSYSTGHLGTDTQYF. The CDR3 nucleotides are TGCGCCAGCAGCTATTCGACAGGACACCTTGGCACAGATACGCAGTATTTT.

The rearrangement links TRBV19 to TRBJ2-1, with D unresolved. This CDR3 comprises 11 residues. Trimming took off 6 bases at V and 5 bases at J, with 5 bases between the two ends. Germline assignment: CDR1 LNHDA and CDR2 SQIVND (reference sequence). CDR3 sequence: CASRRNNEQFF. CDR3 sequence (DNA): TGTGCCAGTAGAAGAAACAATGAGCAGTTCTTC. Supplemented by reference TRBV19 and TRBJ2-1, the full variable domain reads DGGITQSPKYLFRKEGQNVTLSCEQNLNHDAMYWYRQDPGQGLRLIYYSQIVNDFQKGDIAEGYSVSREKKESFPLTVTSAQKNPTAFYLCASRRNNEQFFGPGTRLTVL.

This clonotype showed up just a few times. The V gene is TRBV5-1, the J gene TRBJ2-5, with 7 nucleotides matching TRBD2. CDR3 length equals 18 residues. V was pared by 0 bases and J by 3 bases, with 14 bases of the junction left unmatched. The germline V gene encodes CDR1 SGHRS and CDR2 YFSETQ. The chain's CDR3 is CASSLGLGTREEKETQYF. CDR3 sequence (DNA): TGCGCCAGCAGCTTGGGCCTTGGTACTCGGGAGGAGAAAGAGACCCAGTACTTC.

This clonotype was seen more than once but under ten times. The chain is built from TRBV29-1 and TRBJ2-1; 13 nucleotides align to TRBD2. The germline gives CDR1 SQVTM, CDR2 ANQGSEA. V dropped 7 bases and J dropped 6; count of bases not matched to a gene: 12. There are 16 residues in the CDR3. The CDR3 sequence: CSARAGTSGRANEQFF. The CDR3 region has the DNA TGCAGCGCCCGGGCGGGAACTAGCGGGAGGGCCAATGAGCAGTTCTTC.

This clonotype has more than one count but fewer than ten. The rearrangement links TRBV7-9 to TRBJ1-1; D gene ambiguous. CDR1 and CDR2 from the germline V gene are SEHNR and FQNEAQ (reference sequence). This CDR3 has 12 amino acids. Trimming took 6 bases from V and 7 from J, leaving 12 bases between them. CDR3 DNA sequence: TGTGCCAGCAGTTCCGACATTGTTGAAGCTTTCTTT. Translated, it gives CASSSDIVEAFF.

The chain links TRBV28 to TRBJ1-1, with 7 positions matching TRBD1. Losses at the gene ends were 6 bases for V and 11 bases for J; bases not matched to a gene: 12. The CDR3 runs to 13 residues. The germline V gene has CDR1 MDHEN and CDR2 SYDVKM. The CDR3 protein is CASRSHRQGKAFF. In DNA form, the CDR3 reads TGTGCCAGCAGATCACACAGACAGGGTAAGGCTTTCTTT.

V is TRBV5-1 and J is TRBJ2-3; D is undetermined. The germline V gene has CDR1 SGHRS and CDR2 YFSETQ. V lost 2 bases and J lost 1, with 8 bases in between. CDR3 length equals 14 residues. This chain's CDR3 is CASSLRSRTDTQYF. The CDR3 DNA reads as TGCGCCAGCAGCTTACGGAGCCGCACAGATACGCAGTATTTT.

This clonotype has just a few counts. V usage is TRBV20-1 and J usage is TRBJ2-5, with D maybe TRBD2 (6 bases). Germline CDR1 DFQATT, CDR2 SNEGSKA (reference sequence). The CDR3 extends over 13 amino acids. Trimming removed 3 bases at V and 2 bases at J, with 10 bases between. CDR3 bases: TGCAGTGCTAGGCTTGGAGGGCAAGAGACCCAGTACTTC. This translates into CSARLGGQETQYF.

The J gene is TRBJ2-1, the V gene TRBV7-3; no reliable D call. Germline lookup yields CDR1 SGHTA and CDR2 FQGTGA. This CDR3 spans 14 amino acids. The V end lost 5 bases, the J end lost 10 bases, and 18 bases lay between the germline ends. The CDR3 region has the DNA TGTGCCAGCAGCGCTAACCCCACTATACAAGAGCAGTTCTTC. Residues: CASSANPTIQEQFF.

The chain recombines TRBV5-1 with TRBJ2-7; D unclear. Germline V lookup: CDR1 SGHRS, CDR2 YFSETQ. The CDR3 has 13 amino acids. V was cut by 1 base and J by 5 bases, with 10 bases left in between. The DNA of the CDR3 is TGCGCCAGCAGCTTGAAGGGTTCGAACGAGCAGTACTTC. Protein: CASSLKGSNEQYF.

This clonotype was picked up one time. DNA of the CDR3: TGTGCCAGCACTCGAGGGGCACACCAAGAGACCCAGTACTTC. Protein sequence: CASTRGAHQETQYF. The chain employs TRBV7-2 and TRBJ2-5; possibly TRBD1 or TRBD2 for D (5 bases each). Germline V gene lookup returns CDR1 SGHTA and CDR2 FQGNSA. The CDR3 runs to 14 residues. The V and J ends lost 7 bases and 0 bases respectively, with 12 bases between them.

The sample holds a few counts of this clonotype. The chain recombines TRBV7-2 with TRBJ2-3, with D unclear. Germline values: CDR1 SGHTA, CDR2 FQGNSA. The CDR3 sequence is 13 residues long. V was cut by 1 base and J by 5 bases, with 7 bases left in between. DNA for the CDR3: TGTGCCAGCAGCTTAGGCTTGGTAGATACGCAGTATTTT. Protein sequence: CASSLGLVDTQYF.

This clonotype was observed at least ten times. The chain recombines TRBV4-1 with TRBJ2-4; 10 bases are shared with TRBD1. With V trimmed by 0 bases and J by 4 bases, 6 bases remained unmatched. In germline, CDR1 is MGHRA, CDR2 YSYEKL. CDR3 length equals 17 residues. As DNA, the CDR3 is TGCGCCAGCAGCCAAGATTGGGGGACAGGGGATAAAAACATTCAGTACTTC. Residues: CASSQDWGTGDKNIQYF.

This clonotype was recorded a few times. This rearrangement joins TRBV12-3 or TRBV12-4 to TRBJ2-1, with 7 nucleotides matching TRBD2. This CDR3 has 17 amino acids. The V and J ends lost 4 bases and 0 bases, in that order; junction bases with no gene match: 9. The CDR3 DNA sequence: TGTGCCAGCAGTTCAGTCACTAGCGAGAGCTCCTACAATGAGCAGTTCTTC. Protein: CASSSVTSESSYNEQFF.

This chain connects TRBV7-9 to TRBJ2-5, with 11 positions matching TRBD2. The J call may be in error: the DNA end matches TRBJ2-7 better. Germline V gene sequence: CDR1 SEHNR, CDR2 FQNEAQ (reference sequence). The CDR3 is 14 residues long. The CDR3 DNA follows: TGTGCCAGCAGCCACGGGACTAGCGGCTACGAGCAGTACTTC. Protein product: CASSHGTSGYEQYF.

The sample holds a few counts of this clonotype. Its ends do not fully match the called genes, so a read error is possible. V is TRBV9 and J is TRBJ2-5; D is uncertain. Near its end, the DNA agrees better with TRBJ2-1, so the J call may be wrong. Germline assignment: CDR1 SGDLS and CDR2 YYNGEE. This CDR3 is built from 15 residues. The CDR3 is CASSVEGSPGNGQFF. DNA for the CDR3: TGTGCCAGCAGCGTAGAGGGCTCGCCAGGCAATGGGCAGTTCTTC.

The table lists this clonotype with a few counts. The CDR3 DNA reads as TGTGCCAGCAGCGTAGAATTGGGAAGAAACTATGGCTACACCTTC. Its translation is CASSVELGRNYGYTF. The chain is built from TRBV9 and TRBJ1-2, with D hard to call. Germline V lookup: CDR1 SGDLS, CDR2 YYNGEE. The CDR3 consists of 15 residues. Trimming removed 0 bases from V and 2 bases from J, with 11 bases in between.

The chain employs TRBV12-3 or TRBV12-4 and TRBJ2-5; D might be TRBD1 (5 bases). There are 13 residues in the CDR3. The V end lost 2 bases, the J end lost 5 bases, and 9 bases lay between the germline ends. CDR3 sequence (DNA): TGTGCCAGCAGTTTATTAGGGGTCGAGACCCAGTACTTC. Translating gives CASSLLGVETQYF.